This T cell receptor (beta chain) emerged from a study of T cells in Graves' hyperthyroidism and ophthalmopathy. V lost 5 bases and J 3 bases, leaving 10 bases between the germline ends. Germline CDR1 MNHEY, CDR2 SMNVEV (reference sequence). This CDR3 is 14 amino acids long. Graves' hyperthyroidism showing no ophthalmopathy progression within 18 months was considered stable. Fresh 10 ml peripheral blood yielded PBMCs. TCR beta CDR3 regions were amplified from RNA. TCR CDR3 underwent first-round RT-PCR with the HTBI primer set. MiXCR, run by TCRdb on the multiplex PCR reads, gives a single entry per CDR3 protein. The table has a few hundred thousand distinct CDR3 sequences, roughly 20% seen once. This clonotype turned up a few times. Its antigen is undetermined. Study conclusions and caveats: It was a median around seven months before onset that the model predicted ophthalmopathy. A model using 13 V-J features told ophthalmopathy apart from stable hyperthyroidism.

V is TRBV27 and J is TRBJ1-4; the D gene is possibly TRBD1 (5 bases). Sequenced input: blood. The clonotype comes from a woman aged 45-59 years with Graves' hyperthyroidism. The CDR3 DNA follows: TGTGCCAGCAGTGTCAGGGTGGCTAATGAAAAACTGTTTTTT. Translated, it gives CASSVRVANEKLFF.